The rows below give T cell receptor beta chains drawn from one sample of a study of blood T cell repertoires in COVID-19. Sequencing was performed with immunoSEQ multiplex PCR; in TCRdb, only in-frame clones are kept and a portion is missing. The sample has roughly 30,000 clones, around 63% seen once. The sample consisted of peripheral blood. The receptors were gathered from a human donor in a cohort sampled during active COVID-19. Both conserved end residues are part of each CDR3. Each record gives: clone size, V gene, D gene, J gene, CDR3 protein, CDR3 DNA. D genes are given only for firm matches. Clone size is given for some rows only: seen once, a few or many times, or a class if the clone is expanded.

-,TRBV7-9,-,TRBJ2-7,CASSPRTWSSYEQYF,TGTGCCAGCAGCCCCAGGACATGGAGCTCCTACGAGCAGTACTTC
-,TRBV4-3,-,TRBJ2-1,CASSKGVSRFYYNEQFF,TGCGCCAGCAGCAAGGGGGTCTCTAGGTTTTACTACAATGAGCAGTTCTTC
-,TRBV29-1,TRBD1,TRBJ2-5,CSVEAGGATQYF,TGCAGCGTTGAAGCAGGGGGCGCGACCCAGTACTTC
-,TRBV3-1/TRBV3-2,-,TRBJ1-3,CASSQGPGNTIYF,TGTGCCAGCAGCCAAGGGCCTGGAAACACCATATATTTT
-,TRBV2,TRBD2,TRBJ2-7,CASSGTSGGPKSYEQYF,TGTGCCAGCAGTGGGACTAGCGGGGGGCCGAAATCCTACGAGCAGTACTTC
-,TRBV9,TRBD1,TRBJ1-4,CASSTGQGRTNEKLFF,TGTGCCAGCAGCACCGGACAGGGAAGAACTAATGAAAAACTGTTTTTT
-,TRBV3-1/TRBV3-2,TRBD1,TRBJ2-7,CASSQDSRTGGRNEQYF,TGTGCCAGCAGCCAAGATTCCCGGACAGGGGGCAGGAACGAGCAGTACTTC
many,TRBV25-1,TRBD2,TRBJ2-1,CASSIGTSGRVHHEQFF,TGTGCCAGCAGTATTGGGACTAGCGGGAGAGTGCACCATGAGCAGTTCTTC
few,TRBV4-3,-,TRBJ2-3,CASSQRQFGTDTQYF,TGCGCCAGCAGCCAGCGGCAATTCGGCACAGATACGCAGTATTTT
-,TRBV7-2,-,TRBJ2-7,CASSFGQGGSYEQYF,TGTGCCAGCAGCTTCGGTCAGGGGGGTTCCTACGAGCAGTACTTC
-,TRBV5-1,-,TRBJ2-2,CASSLSGDSVGELFF,TGCGCCAGCAGCTTGTCGGGGGATTCAGTGGGGGAGCTGTTTTTT
few,TRBV6-4,-,TRBJ2-1,CASSDEVGRATFF,TGTGCCAGCAGTGACGAAGTTGGCAGGGCGACGTTCTTC
-,TRBV28,TRBD1,TRBJ2-3,CASSLLQGLTSTDTQYF,TGTGCCAGCAGTTTATTACAGGGGCTAACTAGCACAGATACGCAGTATTTT
-,TRBV14,TRBD1,TRBJ2-5,CASSQDSHRTGSQETQYF,TGTGCCAGCAGCCAAGATTCCCACAGGACAGGGAGCCAAGAGACCCAGTACTTC
-,TRBV27,-,TRBJ2-3,CASSPLRDTQYF,TGTGCCAGCAGTCCGCTCCGGGATACGCAGTATTTT
-,TRBV27,-,TRBJ1-6,CASSLRVGGYSPLHF,TGTGCCAGCAGTTTAAGAGTCGGGGGATATTCACCCCTCCACTTT
-,TRBV11-3,-,TRBJ1-1,CASSPTGVSEAFF,TGTGCCAGCAGCCCAACCGGGGTTTCTGAAGCTTTCTTT
-,TRBV28,-,TRBJ2-3,CASSFLSGTDTQYF,TGTGCCAGCAGTTTCTTGTCCGGCACAGATACGCAGTATTTT
many,TRBV20-1,-,TRBJ1-5,CSAPTTGGQHF,TGCAGTGCTCCAACGACAGGAGGACAGCATTTT
-,TRBV27,TRBD1,TRBJ1-6,CASRAGTATGSPLHF,TGTGCCAGCAGGGCCGGGACAGCCACGGGTTCACCCCTCCACTTT
few,TRBV24-1,-,TRBJ1-5,CATSRTANQPQHF,TGTGCCACCAGCCGCACAGCCAATCAGCCCCAGCATTTT
-,TRBV11-2,TRBD2,TRBJ2-5,CASSSLRETYF,TGTGCCAGCAGCTCATTGCGGGAGACGTACTTC
-,TRBV5-8,TRBD1,TRBJ2-7,CASSLPGTGGIYEQYF,TGTGCCAGCAGCTTGCCTGGGACAGGGGGCATCTACGAGCAGTACTTC
-,TRBV9,TRBD1,TRBJ2-5,CASSVAGGQQETQYF,TGTGCCAGCAGCGTAGCTGGGGGACAGCAAGAGACCCAGTACTTC
few,TRBV11-3,TRBD2,TRBJ2-1,CASSSLGTSGDNEQFF,TGTGCCAGCAGCTCCCTTGGGACTAGCGGGGACAATGAGCAGTTCTTC
-,TRBV3-1/TRBV3-2,TRBD2,TRBJ2-5,CASTHLAGGRQETQYF,TGTGCCAGCACCCACTTAGCGGGGGGCCGTCAAGAGACCCAGTACTTC
few,TRBV9,-,TRBJ2-1,CASSPLDNEQFF,TGTGCCAGCAGCCCCCTCGACAATGAGCAGTTCTTC
-,TRBV19,-,TRBJ1-4,CASSRQVVQVEKLFF,TGTGCCAGTAGTAGACAGGTGGTTCAAGTCGAAAAACTGTTTTTT
-,TRBV4-3,-,TRBJ1-1,CASSQDPRNTEAFF,TGCGCCAGCAGCCAAGACCCCAGGAACACTGAAGCTTTCTTT
once,TRBV6-5,-,TRBJ1-1,CASSYSWGGDAEAFF,TGTGCCAGCAGTTACTCGTGGGGGGGTGACGCTGAAGCTTTCTTT
-,TRBV19,-,TRBJ2-7,CASTPRQGFHEQYF,TGTGCCAGTACCCCGAGGCAGGGATTCCACGAGCAGTACTTC
-,TRBV9,TRBD2,TRBJ2-1,CASSPIAGGPSYNEQFF,TGTGCCAGCAGCCCTATAGCGGGAGGGCCATCCTACAATGAGCAGTTCTTC
-,TRBV9,-,TRBJ1-3,CASSASYGSGNTIYF,TGTGCCAGCAGCGCCTCTTACGGGTCTGGAAACACCATATATTTT
-,TRBV7-2,TRBD1,TRBJ1-2,CASSLESVAGGNYGYTF,TGTGCCAGCAGCTTAGAATCCGTGGCAGGGGGGAACTATGGCTACACCTTC
-,TRBV7-2,-,TRBJ1-3,CASSLDGNSGNTIYF,TGTGCCAGCAGCTTAGACGGTAACTCTGGAAACACCATATATTTT
-,TRBV27,-,TRBJ1-2,CASSLTGTSNYGYTF,TGTGCCAGCAGTTTGACCGGGACATCCAACTATGGCTACACCTTC
-,TRBV5-6,TRBD2,TRBJ2-2,CASSLDRLAVRNTGELFF,TGTGCCAGCAGCTTGGATCGGCTAGCGGTTAGAAACACCGGGGAGCTGTTTTTT
medium-sized,TRBV13,-,TRBJ1-1,CASSADRGAFF,TGTGCCAGCAGCGCGGACAGAGGAGCTTTCTTT
-,TRBV18,-,TRBJ2-1,CASSPWGDNEQFF,TGTGCCAGCTCACCGTGGGGGGACAATGAGCAGTTCTTC
-,TRBV4-3,TRBD1,TRBJ2-7,CASSQDGRGYSYEQYF,TGCGCCAGCAGCCAAGATGGCAGGGGGTACAGCTACGAGCAGTACTTC
-,TRBV6-5,TRBD1,TRBJ1-2,CASSSGQSYGYTF,TGTGCCAGCAGTTCGGGACAGTCTTATGGCTACACCTTC
-,TRBV9,TRBD2,TRBJ2-1,CASSVVAGSYNEQFF,TGTGCCAGCAGCGTAGTAGCGGGAAGCTACAATGAGCAGTTCTTC
-,TRBV5-1,-,TRBJ1-2,CASSLAGDYGYTF,TGCGCCAGCAGCTTGGCAGGGGACTATGGCTACACCTTC
-,TRBV7-2,TRBD2,TRBJ2-7,CASSLSGLATHEQYF,TGTGCCAGCAGCTTAAGTGGACTAGCGACCCACGAGCAGTACTTC
-,TRBV7-2,-,TRBJ1-5,CASSLAGGNQPQHF,TGTGCCAGCAGCTTAGCCGGGGGTAATCAGCCCCAGCATTTT